This T cell receptor (beta chain) was found in a study of T-cell memory formation after mild COVID-19. Germline CDR1 is LNHNV and CDR2 is YYDKDF (reference sequence). This CDR3 spans 12 amino acids. V dropped 5 bases and J dropped 5; count of bases not matched to a gene: 2. The study, taken as a whole, reports: Cross-reactive memory seemingly joined, as some responding clones were found in pre-infection memory. Among contracting clones, CD4+ were mainly CM/EM and CD8+ enriched in EMRA. Among clones contracting day 15 to 85, CD4/CD8 was balanced, whereas later expanders leaned CD4+. Second-wave clones with a day 37 peak had unconfirmed SARS-CoV-2 specificity.

Via MiXCR, TCRdb re-called the 5' RACE reads, giving one row per CDR3 protein. The profile shows under 300,000 distinct CDR3 sequences, about 17% of them singletons. Details on this clonotype: Its antigen is unidentified.

The origin of this receptor is a man in his late teens or twenties who had mild COVID-19 (a few samples of this study predate the infection). Cell type and time point are not known. J is TRBJ1-2 and V is TRBV15, with 7 bases identical to TRBD1. Sequencing was performed on PBMCs or a T cell subset sorted from them (not recorded which). This CDR3 reads CATSRQGYGYTF. DNA of the CDR3: TGTGCCACCAGCCGACAGGGTTATGGCTACACCTTC.